One and the same sample provided the 6 T cell receptor beta chains below, sequenced in a study of metastatic and nonmetastatic thyroid tumors. Using MiXCR, TCRdb re-called clones from the PCR reads. The sample lists about 19,000 clones, just over 25% occurring once. No treatment had been given to any patient before thyroid surgery. The specimen sequenced was blood. All receptors derive from a male donor with papillary thyroid cancer or a benign thyroid nodule (not recorded which). Some clones in this sample may be carry-over from other donors' samples.

This clone has ten or more counts. V gene TRBV19 combines with J gene TRBJ2-5; the D gene is possibly TRBD2 (6 bases). There are 15 residues in the CDR3. CDR1 is LNHDA, CDR2 SQIVND, per germline (reference sequence). Deletions cut 10 bases from V and 5 bases from J, with 23 bases between. CDR3 amino acids: CATSVEEGPGETQYF. CDR3 DNA sequence: TGTGCCACCTCCGTAGAGGAGGGGCCAGGGGAGACCCAGTACTTC.

V usage is TRBV6-2 or TRBV6-3 and J usage is TRBJ2-1, with unresolved D. The length of the CDR3 is 13 residues. Per germline, CDR1 MNHEY and CDR2 SVGEGT. V shed 1 base and J shed 6 bases, with 7 bases lying between them. The CDR3 loop reads CASSYFDVNEQFF. In nucleotides, the CDR3 is TGTGCCAGCAGTTACTTTGATGTCAATGAGCAGTTCTTC.

This sequence joins TRBV28 and TRBJ2-7; 8 positions match TRBD1. V was clipped by 2 bases and J by 5 bases; unmatched bases: 2. The CDR3 contains 13 residues. Germline V CDR1 and CDR2: MDHEN, SYDVKM. The CDR3 sequence is CASSLPGGHEQYF. Here the CDR3 DNA reads TGTGCCAGCAGTTTACCAGGGGGCCACGAGCAGTACTTC.

This clone occurred a few times. This chain links TRBV30 with TRBJ2-5, with D maybe TRBD1 (6 bases). Looked up from germline, CDR1 is GTSNPN and CDR2 is SVGIG (reference sequence). Trimming pared 4 bases from V and 5 bases from J, leaving 14 bases between. CDR3 size: 13 residues. CDR3 sequence (DNA): TGTGCCTGGAAGGCAGGGGCTGTGGAGACCCAGTACTTC. Translated: CAWKAGAVETQYF.

This clone was seen only a few times. This chain connects TRBV19 to TRBJ2-3, with 10 nucleotides matching TRBD2. This CDR3 has 15 residues. The J segment lost 3 bases and the V segment lost 5 bases, leaving 5 bases of the junction unmatched. Germline-derived CDR1 and CDR2 are LNHDA and SQIVND (reference sequence). Written as DNA, the CDR3 is TGTGCCAGTAGTTTGGGACTAGCGCGGACAGATACGCAGTATTTT. Its translation is CASSLGLARTDTQYF.

This clone is labeled as medium-sized. The chain employs TRBV6-5 and TRBJ1-1; D gene unclear. Germline lookup yields CDR1 MNHEY and CDR2 SVGAGI. V lost 2 bases, J lost 7 bases, and 5 bases lay in between. This CDR3 is 11 amino acids long. The CDR3: CASSYIDEAFF. The CDR3 DNA is TGTGCCAGCAGTTACATCGATGAAGCTTTCTTT.